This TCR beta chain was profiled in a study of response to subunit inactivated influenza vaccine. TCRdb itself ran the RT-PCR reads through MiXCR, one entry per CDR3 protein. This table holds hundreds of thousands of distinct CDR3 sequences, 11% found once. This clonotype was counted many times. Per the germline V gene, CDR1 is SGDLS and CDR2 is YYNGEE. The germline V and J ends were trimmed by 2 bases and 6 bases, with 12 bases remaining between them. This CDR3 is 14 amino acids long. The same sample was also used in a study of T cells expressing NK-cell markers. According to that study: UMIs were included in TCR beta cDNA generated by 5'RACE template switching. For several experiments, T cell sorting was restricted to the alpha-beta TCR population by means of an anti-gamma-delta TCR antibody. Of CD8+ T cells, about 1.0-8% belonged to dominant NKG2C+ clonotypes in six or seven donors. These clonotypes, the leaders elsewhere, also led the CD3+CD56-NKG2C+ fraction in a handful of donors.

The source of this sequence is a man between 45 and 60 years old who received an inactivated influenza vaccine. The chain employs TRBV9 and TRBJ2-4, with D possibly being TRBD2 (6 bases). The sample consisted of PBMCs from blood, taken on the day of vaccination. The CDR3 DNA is TGTGCCAGCAGCGTTGGGGGGTATGGAAACATTCAGTACTTC. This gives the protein CASSVGGYGNIQYF.